These 8 T cell receptor beta chains originate from one sample sequenced in a study of blood T cell repertoires in COVID-19. Repertoires were generated with immunoSEQ multiplex PCR, while TCRdb's copy carries only in-frame clones and drops some. This sample has 450,000 to 600,000 clones, with around 87% found just once. Sequencing input: PBMCs or T cells enriched from blood (not recorded which). These receptors originate from a woman aged 18-29 years who had recovered from COVID-19.

The chain links TRBV6-2 or TRBV6-3 to TRBJ1-2; D might be TRBD1 (6 bases). Germline V gene sequence: CDR1 MNHEY, CDR2 SVGEGT. CDR3 length: 13 amino acids. Between the trimmed V and J ends, which lost 4 bases and 3 bases, there was a span of 9 bases. This CDR3 is CASSLQGDYGYTF. The CDR3 DNA reads TGTGCCAGCAGTTTACAGGGAGACTATGGCTACACCTTC.

CDR3 DNA: TGTGCCAGCAGCTCCGGGGAGGGGGAGAACACTGAAGCTTTCTTT. This encodes CASSSGEGENTEAFF. This chain uses TRBV11-3 with TRBJ1-1; maybe TRBD1 (6 bases). CDR3 length: 15 amino acids. Trimming pared 4 bases from V and 1 base from J, leaving 13 bases between. Germline values: CDR1 SGHNT, CDR2 YENEEA.

The chain carries TRBV6-5 and TRBJ1-6; 7 bases are shared with TRBD1. V trimming: 5 bases; J trimming: 9 bases; junction bases outside the gene matches: 7. Germline V lookup: CDR1 MNHEY, CDR2 SVGAGI. This CDR3 contains 14 residues. This CDR3 reads CASSRQGKGSPLHF. The CDR3 coding sequence is TGTGCCAGCAGTAGACAGGGTAAAGGTTCACCCCTCCACTTT.

V and J are TRBV5-1 and TRBJ2-7; weak D call: TRBD2 (5 bases). In germline, CDR1 is SGHRS, CDR2 YFSETQ. The germline V and J ends were trimmed by 0 bases and 9 bases, with 16 bases remaining between them. The CDR3 runs 14 residues. CDR3 bases: TGCGCCAGCAGCTTGGACGGGGAACCCGGCGGGCAGTACTTC. It specifies CASSLDGEPGGQYF. The variable domain in full, with the rest retrieved from reference TRBV5-1 and TRBJ2-7, is KAGVTQTPRYLIKTRGQQVTLSCSPISGHRSVSWYQQTPGQGLQFLFEYFSETQRNKGNFPGRFSGRQFSNSRSEMNVSTLELGDSALYLCASSLDGEPGGQYFGPGTRLTVT.

The chain combines TRBV7-9 with TRBJ1-1, with a possible D match to TRBD1 (5 bases). The V gene lost 2 bases and the J gene lost 3 bases, with 16 bases spanning the gap. This CDR3 is built from 16 residues. The germline CDR1 and CDR2 sequences are SEHNR and FQNEAQ (reference sequence). The DNA of the CDR3 is TGTGCCAGCAGCTTATCTTTAACAGGAGTAGACACTGAAGCTTTCTTT. The encoded protein is CASSLSLTGVDTEAFF.

V is TRBV6-1 and J is TRBJ1-5; a possible D gene is TRBD1 (5 bases). CDR3 length equals 15 residues. CDR1 and CDR2 from the germline V gene are MNHNS and SASEGT. The V and J ends lost 3 bases and 3 bases respectively, with 12 bases between them. The DNA of the CDR3 is TGTGCCAGCAGTGAGTACGGGGGTTTCAATCAGCCCCAGCATTTT. Protein: CASSEYGGFNQPQHF.

The genes are TRBV2 and TRBJ2-2, with 7 bases lining up with TRBD2. CDR3 length: 13 residues. The germline V gene encodes CDR1 SNHLY and CDR2 FYNNEI. V trimming: 8 bases; J trimming: 4 bases; junction bases outside the gene matches: 4. For the CDR3, the DNA is TGTGCCAGCGGCGGGAGTACCACCGGGGAGCTGTTTTTT. Amino acids: CASGGSTTGELFF.

V usage is TRBV20-1 and J usage is TRBJ2-1, with 7 bases that match TRBD2. CDR3 size: 15 residues. Germline V gives CDR1 DFQATT, CDR2 SNEGSKA (reference sequence). J lost 7 bases, V lost 5 bases, and 14 bases had no gene match. This CDR3 reads CSAGAGTTTENEQFF. The CDR3 coding sequence is TGCAGTGCTGGTGCCGGGACTACGACGGAGAATGAGCAGTTCTTC.